This T cell receptor beta chain was captured by sequencing in a study of cytomegalovirus exposure and HLA in healthy donors. General study results and limits: The dataset shows that most TCR sequences were rare, while some public TCRs occurred in many donors. Some V segments (TRBV6-2 and TRBV6-3 among them) were excluded as indistinguishable.

The PCR had 60 Vbeta and 13 Jbeta primers. Authors' processing steps: About 83 million unique TCR beta chains, some 11 million shared, were counted in a later analysis. Clones were sequenced by immunoSEQ multiplex PCR, and TCRdb holds only the in-frame ones, with some missing. The DNA gave D and trimming, while V, J and clone size come from that table. Of 80,000 to 100,000 clones listed, about four fifths are singletons. This clone was counted a few times. Antigen unknown. This donor has no recorded CMV serostatus. Germline V gene sequence: CDR1 SGHNT, CDR2 YYREEE (reference sequence). This CDR3 spans 13 amino acids. V lost 5 bases to trimming and J lost 9 bases; unmatched junction nucleotides: 8.

This rearrangement joins TRBV5-4 to TRBJ1-3; 7 bases agree with TRBD1. This TCR was sampled from a human donor in good health. Material for sequencing was PBMCs. The CDR3 sequence: CASRNDRAGTIYF. The CDR3 region has the DNA TGTGCCAGCAGAAATGACAGGGCCGGCACCATATATTTT. The full variable domain, its missing parts supplied by reference TRBV5-4 and TRBJ1-3, is ETGVTQSPTHLIKTRGQQVTLRCSSQSGHNTVSWYQQALGQGPQFIFQYYREEENGRGNFPPRFSGLQFPNYSSELNVNALELDDSALYLCASRNDRAGTIYFGEGSWLTVV.